The clone carrying this TCR beta chain showed up just once. The data are from a study of cytomegalovirus exposure and HLA in healthy donors. Primers included in the PCR were 60 Vbeta and 13 Jbeta primers. Clones were read by immunoSEQ multiplex PCR, and TCRdb kept only the in-frame ones, dropping some. The table lists roughly 55,000 clones, 77% of them singletons. The sample taken for sequencing was PBMCs. The TCR originated in a female donor in good health and CMV-seronegative.

CDR3 DNA: TGTGCCAGCAGCGTTGGGACAGGGTTGGGTTACGAGCAGTACTTC. Its protein product is CASSVGTGLGYEQYF. The chain recombines TRBV9 with TRBJ2-5; TRBD1 aligns across 9 bases. With the DNA end fitting TRBJ2-7 better, the J assignment may be wrong. Germline CDR1 reads SGDLS; CDR2 reads YYNGEE. This CDR3 contains 15 residues.